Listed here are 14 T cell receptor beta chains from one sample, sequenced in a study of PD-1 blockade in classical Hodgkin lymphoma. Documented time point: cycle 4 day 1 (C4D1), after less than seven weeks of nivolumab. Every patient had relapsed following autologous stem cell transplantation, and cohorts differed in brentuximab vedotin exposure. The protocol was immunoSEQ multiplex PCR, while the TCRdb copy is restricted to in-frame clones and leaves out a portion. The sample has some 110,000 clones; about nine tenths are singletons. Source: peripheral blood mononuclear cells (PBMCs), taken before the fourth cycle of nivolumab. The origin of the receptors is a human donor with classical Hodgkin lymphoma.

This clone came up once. CDR3 bases: TGTACCTCGGGGACAGGGGAGTACAATGAGCAGTTCTTC. Protein: CTSGTGEYNEQFF. J is TRBJ2-1 and V is TRBV7-9; 10 bases agree with TRBD1. The CDR3 extends over 13 amino acids. Per the germline V gene, CDR1 is SEHNR and CDR2 is FQNEAQ (reference sequence).

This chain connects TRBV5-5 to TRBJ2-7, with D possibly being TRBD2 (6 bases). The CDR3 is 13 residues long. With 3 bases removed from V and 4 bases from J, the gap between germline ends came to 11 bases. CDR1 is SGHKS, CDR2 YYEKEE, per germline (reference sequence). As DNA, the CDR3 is TGTGCCAGCAGCTGGGACTTCGGATACGAGCAGTACTTC. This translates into CASSWDFGYEQYF.

Written as DNA, the CDR3 is TGTGCCAGCAGCTCGCACATGGATAATGAGGAAAACATTCAGTACTTC. It translates to CASSSHMDNEENIQYF. V gene TRBV7-2 combines with J gene TRBJ2-4, with D hard to call. V was cut by 4 bases and J by 5 bases, with 18 bases left in between. The CDR3 loop spans 16 amino acids. Germline V lookup: CDR1 SGHTA, CDR2 FQGNSA.

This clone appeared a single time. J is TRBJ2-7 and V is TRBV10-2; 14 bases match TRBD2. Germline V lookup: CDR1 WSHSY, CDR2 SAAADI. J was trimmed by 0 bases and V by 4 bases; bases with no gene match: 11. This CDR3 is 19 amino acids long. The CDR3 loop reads CASSGSGLAGDRSSYEQYF. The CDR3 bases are TGCGCCAGCAGTGGATCGGGACTAGCGGGAGATCGGAGCTCCTACGAGCAGTACTTC.

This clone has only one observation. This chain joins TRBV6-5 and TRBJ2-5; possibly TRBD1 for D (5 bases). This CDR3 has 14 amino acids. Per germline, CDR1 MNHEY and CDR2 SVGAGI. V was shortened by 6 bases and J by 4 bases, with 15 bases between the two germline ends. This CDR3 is CASSWGRVGETQYF. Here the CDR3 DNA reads TGTGCCAGCAGCTGGGGCAGAGTAGGAGAGACCCAGTACTTC.

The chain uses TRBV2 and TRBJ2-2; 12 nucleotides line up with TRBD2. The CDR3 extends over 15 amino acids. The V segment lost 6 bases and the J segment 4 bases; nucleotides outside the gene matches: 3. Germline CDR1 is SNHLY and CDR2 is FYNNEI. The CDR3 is CASRRTSGITGELFF. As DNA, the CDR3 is TGTGCCAGCAGGAGGACTAGCGGGATCACCGGGGAGCTGTTTTTT.

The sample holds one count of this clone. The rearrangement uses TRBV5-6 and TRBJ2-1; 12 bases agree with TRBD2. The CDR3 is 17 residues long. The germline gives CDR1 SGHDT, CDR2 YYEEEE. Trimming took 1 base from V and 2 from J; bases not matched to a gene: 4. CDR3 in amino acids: CASSLYSSGRAYNEQFF. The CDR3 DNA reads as TGTGCCAGCAGCTTGTACTCTAGCGGGAGGGCCTACAATGAGCAGTTCTTC.

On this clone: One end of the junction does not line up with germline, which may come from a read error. The CDR3 DNA sequence: TGTGCCAGCAGAGCTATACCAGGGACAGGGGACGGGAATGGGCAGTTCTTC. Its translation is CASRAIPGTGDGNGQFF. The rearrangement uses TRBV28 and TRBJ2-1; 10 bases are a match to TRBD1. The germline V gene encodes CDR1 MDHEN and CDR2 SYDVKM. This CDR3 has 17 residues.

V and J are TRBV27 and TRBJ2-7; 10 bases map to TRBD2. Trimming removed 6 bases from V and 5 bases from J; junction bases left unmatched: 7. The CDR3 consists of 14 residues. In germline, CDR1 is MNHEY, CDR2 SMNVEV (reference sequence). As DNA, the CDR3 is TGTGCCAGCAGCAAAGCGGGAGGGGTGAACGAGCAGTACTTC. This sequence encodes CASSKAGGVNEQYF.

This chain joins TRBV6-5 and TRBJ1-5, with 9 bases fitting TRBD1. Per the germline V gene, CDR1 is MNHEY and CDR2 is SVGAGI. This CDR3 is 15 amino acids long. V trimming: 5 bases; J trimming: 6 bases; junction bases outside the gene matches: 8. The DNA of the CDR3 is TGTGCCAGCAGTCCTGGACAGGGGTATGCTCAGCCCCAGCATTTT. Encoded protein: CASSPGQGYAQPQHF.

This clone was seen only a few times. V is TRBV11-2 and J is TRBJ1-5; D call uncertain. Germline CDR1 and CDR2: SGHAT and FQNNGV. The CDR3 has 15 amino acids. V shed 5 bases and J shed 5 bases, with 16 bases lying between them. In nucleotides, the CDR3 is TGTGCCAGCAGCGTTCCGGGTCGGAGGGATCAGCCCCAGCATTTT. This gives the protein CASSVPGRRDQPQHF.

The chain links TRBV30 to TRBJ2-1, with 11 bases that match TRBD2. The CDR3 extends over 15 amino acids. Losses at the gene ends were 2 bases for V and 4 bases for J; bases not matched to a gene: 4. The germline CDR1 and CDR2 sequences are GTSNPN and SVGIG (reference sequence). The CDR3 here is CAWSTGTSGYNEQFF. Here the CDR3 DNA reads TGTGCCTGGAGTACCGGGACTAGCGGATACAATGAGCAGTTCTTC.

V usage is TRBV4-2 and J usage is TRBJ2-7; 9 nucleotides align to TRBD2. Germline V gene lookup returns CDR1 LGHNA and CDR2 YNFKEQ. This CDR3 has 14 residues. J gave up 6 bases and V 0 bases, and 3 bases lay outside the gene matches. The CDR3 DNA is TGTGCCAGCAGCCAAGATAGCGGGAGACCCGAGCAGTACTTC. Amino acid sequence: CASSQDSGRPEQYF.

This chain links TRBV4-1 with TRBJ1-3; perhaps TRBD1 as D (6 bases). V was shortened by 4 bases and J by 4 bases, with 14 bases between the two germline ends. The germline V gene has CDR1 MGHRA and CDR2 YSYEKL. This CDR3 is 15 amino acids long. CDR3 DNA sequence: TGCGCCAGCAGCCCACCGGGGGCCGGAGGAAACACCATATATTTT. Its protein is CASSPPGAGGNTIYF.